One TCR beta chain is described in this entry. Antigen: not known. The CDR3 consists of 14 residues. V was cut by 6 bases and J by 7 bases, with 15 bases left in between. Germline CDR1 is SGHTA and CDR2 is FQGTGA. The source of the sample is a study of shared clonotypes between healthy human individuals. Study outcomes and limitations: Naive CD4 clonotypes were shared across a few donors at around 5.4%. Tissue TCR repertoires likely differ from these blood-only repertoires.

The assay was carried out at the deep level. The repertoire was sequenced with immunoSEQ multiplex PCR; TCRdb's copy has only in-frame clones and lacks some. The sample has about 2.4 million clones; approximately 93% are singletons. The split of CD4+ cells yielded CD45RA+ naive and CD45RA-negative memory subsets. The chain is built from TRBV7-3 and TRBJ2-2, with no clear D. The sequencing input was naive CD4+ T cells from PBMCs. Subset noted: CD45RA+ positively selected. The TCR comes from a man aged 18 to 30 in good health. Some clones in this sample may be carry-over from other donors' samples. CDR3 in amino acids: CASSRLPRSGELFF. The CDR3 region has the DNA TGTGCCAGCAGTCGACTCCCCCGGAGCGGGGAGCTGTTTTTT.